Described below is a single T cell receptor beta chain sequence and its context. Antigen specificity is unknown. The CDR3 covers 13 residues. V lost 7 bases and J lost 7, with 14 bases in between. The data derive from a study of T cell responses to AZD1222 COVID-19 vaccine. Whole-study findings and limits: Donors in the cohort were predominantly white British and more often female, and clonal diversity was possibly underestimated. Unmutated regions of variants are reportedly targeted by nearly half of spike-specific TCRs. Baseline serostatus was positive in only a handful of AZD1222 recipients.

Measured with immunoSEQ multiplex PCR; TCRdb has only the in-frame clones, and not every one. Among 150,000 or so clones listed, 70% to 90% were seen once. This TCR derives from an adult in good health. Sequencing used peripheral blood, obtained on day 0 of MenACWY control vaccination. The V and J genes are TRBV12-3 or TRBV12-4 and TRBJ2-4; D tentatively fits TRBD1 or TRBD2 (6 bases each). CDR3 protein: CASNDQGGNIQYF. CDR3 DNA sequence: TGTGCCAGCAACGACCAAGGGGGGAACATTCAGTACTTC.